A selection of T cell receptor beta chains follows, all from one sample in a study of blood T cell repertoires in COVID-19. Here immunoSEQ multiplex PCR was the method, and the copy in TCRdb shows in-frame clones only, minus some. Of approximately 94,000 clones in the sample, about 90% are singletons; the top ten hold roughly 8.1%. The sample taken for sequencing was peripheral blood. The receptors stem from a woman aged 70-85 years with acute or convalescent COVID-19. Each CDR3 is given with its conserved first and last residue. A D gene is named only where the DNA matches it firmly. Clone size is shown for a subset of rows, as once, few, many or a class of expanded clone.

TRBV13,TRBJ2-3,-,-,TGTGCCAGCAGCTCTTTCACAGATACGCAGTATTTT,CASSSFTDTQYF
TRBV14,TRBJ1-2,-,TRBD1,TGTGCCAGCAGCCAAGCTGCAGGGGGCCGAAGGGACTATGGCTACACCTTC,CASSQAAGGRRDYGYTF
TRBV5-1,TRBJ2-2,-,TRBD2,TGCGCCAGCAGCGAAACTAGCGGGGGGCCCGGGGAGCTGTTTTTT,CASSETSGGPGELFF
TRBV27,TRBJ2-3,-,TRBD2,TGTGCCAGCAGAAGCCTGGGACTATCTCTCACAGATACGCAGTATTTT,CASRSLGLSLTDTQYF
TRBV30,TRBJ1-2,-,TRBD1,TGTGCCTGGAGTGACCGGGACAGTGAATACACCTTC,CAWSDRDSEYTF
TRBV7-2,TRBJ1-2,-,TRBD1,TGTGCCAGCAGCTTAAAAGAGAAGGGACAGGGACTTCTGCTCGGTGGCTACACCTTC,CASSLKEKGQGLLLGGYTF
TRBV5-1,TRBJ2-1,-,-,TGCGCCAGCAGCCTGAAGGTACAGGGTTACAATGAGCAGTTCTTC,CASSLKVQGYNEQFF
TRBV9,TRBJ2-7,-,TRBD1,TGTGCCAGCAGCGGACCCGACAGGGGCGAAAGCTCCTACGAGCAGTACTTC,CASSGPDRGESSYEQYF
TRBV9,TRBJ1-1,-,-,TGTGCCAGCAGCATAACAGCCTTGAACACTGAAGCTTTCTTT,CASSITALNTEAFF
TRBV30,TRBJ1-5,-,TRBD1,TGTGCCTGGAGTGTAGGGACAGGGAATCAGCCCCAGCATTTT,CAWSVGTGNQPQHF
TRBV19,TRBJ1-1,-,-,TGTGCCAGTAGTATTGGGGGCCTCACTGAAGCTTTCTTT,CASSIGGLTEAFF
TRBV2,TRBJ2-2,-,TRBD1,TGTGCCAGCAAGCAGACAGGGGTCGGGGAGCTGTTTTTT,CASKQTGVGELFF
TRBV5-5,TRBJ1-5,-,TRBD1,TGTGCCAGCAGCCCAAGGACAGGGATGATTACGCCCCAGCATTTT,CASSPRTGMITPQHF
TRBV9,TRBJ1-2,-,-,TGTGCCAGCAGCGTAGTTCACAGTTTCAGTGATGGCTACACCTTC,CASSVVHSFSDGYTF
TRBV7-9,TRBJ1-3,-,-,TGTGCCAGCAGCCCCATGGGGGGTTGGGGTGACACCATATATTTT,CASSPMGGWGDTIYF
TRBV18,TRBJ2-7,-,TRBD2,TGTGCCAGCTCACCCGGACTAGCCGAGACCTACGAGCAGTACTTC,CASSPGLAETYEQYF
TRBV24-1,TRBJ2-1,once,-,TGTGCCACCAGTCTGGCAGGGGATTGGGATGAGCAGTTCTTC,CATSLAGDWDEQFF
TRBV19,TRBJ2-1,-,TRBD1,TGTGCCAGTAGTTTAGACAGGGCCAATGAGCAGTTCTTC,CASSLDRANEQFF
TRBV29-1,TRBJ2-3,-,-,TGCAGCTCCGTGAGAACAGATACGCAGTATTTT,CSSVRTDTQYF
TRBV27,TRBJ2-2,many,-,TGTGCCAGCAGCCCACTAGGGAACACCGGGGAGCTGTTTTTT,CASSPLGNTGELFF
TRBV15,TRBJ2-7,-,TRBD2,TGTGCCACTAGATCGAGCGGGGGCTTCTACGAGCAGTACTTC,CATRSSGGFYEQYF
TRBV10-3,TRBJ2-7,-,TRBD1,TGTGCCATCTCGGGGACAGGGACCTACGAGCAGTACTTC,CAISGTGTYEQYF
TRBV5-1,TRBJ1-4,once,-,TGCGCCAGCAGCTTAGCTACTTATGAAAAACTGTTTTTT,CASSLATYEKLFF
TRBV5-1,TRBJ1-3,-,TRBD1,TGCGCCAGCAGCCCCCGGACAGGGCAAGGAAACACCATATATTTT,CASSPRTGQGNTIYF
TRBV3-1/TRBV3-2,TRBJ2-5,-,TRBD2,TGTGCCAGCAGCCAGACACCGGGACTAGCGGGGGGGATCCAAGAGACCCAGTACTTC,CASSQTPGLAGGIQETQYF
TRBV20-1,TRBJ2-2,-,-,TGCAGTGCTAGTTTCGGTAGCGCGAACACCGGGGAGCTGTTTTTT,CSASFGSANTGELFF
TRBV12-3/TRBV12-4,TRBJ1-2,-,-,TGTGCCAGCAGCGCACAGGGTTTTGGCGGCTACACCTTC,CASSAQGFGGYTF
TRBV4-1,TRBJ2-2,-,-,TGCGCCAGCAGCCGACCTAAGGGGGTGGACACCGGGGAGCTGTTTTTT,CASSRPKGVDTGELFF
TRBV9,TRBJ1-3,-,-,TGTGCCAGCAGCCCAGGGGCTTTCGGAAACACCATATATTTT,CASSPGAFGNTIYF
TRBV9,TRBJ1-2,-,TRBD1,TGTGCCAGCAGTGCCGGGACAGGTGGATATGGCTACACCTTC,CASSAGTGGYGYTF
TRBV5-1,TRBJ2-1,few,TRBD1,TGCGCCAGCAGCGTAATCCGGGACAGGGGGTATGAGCAGTTCTTC,CASSVIRDRGYEQFF
TRBV14,TRBJ2-1,-,TRBD2,TGTGCCAGCAGCTCCCGACTAGCGGGAGGGCCCTACAATGAGCAGTTCTTC,CASSSRLAGGPYNEQFF
TRBV19,TRBJ2-7,-,TRBD2,TGTGCCAGTAGTATACGGTCGACTAGCGGATCCTACGAGCAGTACTTC,CASSIRSTSGSYEQYF
TRBV2,TRBJ1-4,once,-,TGTGCCAGCAGTGCGTACAGGGTGACTAATGAAAAACTGTTTTTT,CASSAYRVTNEKLFF
TRBV5-4,TRBJ1-6,once,-,TGTGCCAGCAGCACTTGGAGCTCCTATAATTCACCCCTCCACTTT,CASSTWSSYNSPLHF
TRBV7-9,TRBJ1-6,-,-,TGTGCCAGCACCCAGGGGAATTCACCCCTCCACTTT,CASTQGNSPLHF
TRBV5-4,TRBJ2-7,once,-,TGTGCCAGCAGCCCAACTAGAGGACTCTACGAGCAGTACTTC,CASSPTRGLYEQYF
TRBV5-1,TRBJ2-5,-,TRBD1,TGCGCCAGCAGCTGGGACCGGGACAGGGGAACGGAGACCCAGTACTTC,CASSWDRDRGTETQYF
TRBV28,TRBJ2-7,-,TRBD1,TGTGCCAGCAGTTTACACGGGACAGCTCACACCTACGAGCAGTACTTC,CASSLHGTAHTYEQYF
TRBV6-5,TRBJ1-6,-,-,TGTGCCGCCGGACAGCCTGATAATTCACCCCTCCACTTT,CAAGQPDNSPLHF
TRBV30,TRBJ1-1,-,-,TGTGCCTGGAGTGGGGAGCAGGAAGCTTTCTTT,CAWSGEQEAFF
TRBV3-1/TRBV3-2,TRBJ1-2,-,-,TGTGCCAGCAGCCAAGAAGACACTAACTATGGCTACACCTTC,CASSQEDTNYGYTF
TRBV2,TRBJ1-2,once,-,TGTGCCAGCAGCAGAGCAGGGGACTATGGCTACACCTTC,CASSRAGDYGYTF
TRBV2,TRBJ1-3,-,-,TGTGCCAGCAGTGAAGACCGGGGGAACACCATATATTTT,CASSEDRGNTIYF
TRBV9,TRBJ1-3,-,TRBD1,TGTGCCAGCAGCCCTCCACAGGGGGCCGGAAACACCATATATTTT,CASSPPQGAGNTIYF
TRBV7-9,TRBJ2-7,-,TRBD2,TGTGCCAGCAGTAACCCGTCTAGCGGTGTCTACGAGCAGTACTTC,CASSNPSSGVYEQYF
TRBV10-1,TRBJ1-3,few,-,TGCGCCAGCAGTGACCCTCCTGGAAACACCATATATTTT,CASSDPPGNTIYF
TRBV19,TRBJ2-3,-,TRBD1,TGTGCCAGTAGTGGGGTAGGGGACAGGAAAGCAGATACGCAGTATTTT,CASSGVGDRKADTQYF
TRBV2,TRBJ1-1,-,-,TGTGCCAGCAGTGTGGGACTCTGGGCTGAAGCTTTCTTT,CASSVGLWAEAFF
TRBV15,TRBJ1-5,-,-,TGTGCCACCAGCAGATATACAGTAAATCAGCCCCAGCATTTT,CATSRYTVNQPQHF
TRBV3-1/TRBV3-2,TRBJ1-2,-,TRBD1,TGTGCCAGCAGCCAAAGGGACAGGGGGAGAGGCTACACCTTC,CASSQRDRGRGYTF